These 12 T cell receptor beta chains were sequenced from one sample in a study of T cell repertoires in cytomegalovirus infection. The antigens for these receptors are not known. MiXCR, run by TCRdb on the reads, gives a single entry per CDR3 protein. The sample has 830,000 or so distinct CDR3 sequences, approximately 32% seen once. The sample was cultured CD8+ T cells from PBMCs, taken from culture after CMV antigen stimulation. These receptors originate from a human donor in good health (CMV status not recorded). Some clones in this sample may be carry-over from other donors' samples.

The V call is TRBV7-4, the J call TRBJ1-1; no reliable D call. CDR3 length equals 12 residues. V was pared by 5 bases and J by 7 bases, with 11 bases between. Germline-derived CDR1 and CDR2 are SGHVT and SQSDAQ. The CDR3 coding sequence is TGTGCCAGCAGCGCCGCGGGAAATGAAGCTTTCTTT. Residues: CASSAAGNEAFF.

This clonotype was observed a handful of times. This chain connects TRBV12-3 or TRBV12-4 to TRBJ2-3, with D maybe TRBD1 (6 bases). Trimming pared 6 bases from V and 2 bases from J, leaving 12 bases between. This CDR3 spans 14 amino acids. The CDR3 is CASSLNRDTDTQYF. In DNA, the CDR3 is TGTGCCAGCAGCTTAAACAGGGACACAGATACGCAGTATTTT.

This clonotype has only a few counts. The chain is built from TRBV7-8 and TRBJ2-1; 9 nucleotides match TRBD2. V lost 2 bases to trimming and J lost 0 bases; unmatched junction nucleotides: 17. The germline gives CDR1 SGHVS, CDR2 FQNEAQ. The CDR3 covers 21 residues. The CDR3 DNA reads TGTGCCAGCAGCTTAAGGAGCTCGAGACTAGCGGCTTCCCTCTCCTACAATGAGCAGTTCTTC. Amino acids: CASSLRSSRLAASLSYNEQFF.

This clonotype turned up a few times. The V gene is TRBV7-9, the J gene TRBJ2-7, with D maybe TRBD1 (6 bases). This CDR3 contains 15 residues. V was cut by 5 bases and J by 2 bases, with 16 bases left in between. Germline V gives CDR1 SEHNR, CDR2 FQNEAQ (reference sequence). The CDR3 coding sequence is TGTGCCAGCAGCCCCCGGGACACCTTTGCCTACGAGCAGTACTTC. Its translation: CASSPRDTFAYEQYF.

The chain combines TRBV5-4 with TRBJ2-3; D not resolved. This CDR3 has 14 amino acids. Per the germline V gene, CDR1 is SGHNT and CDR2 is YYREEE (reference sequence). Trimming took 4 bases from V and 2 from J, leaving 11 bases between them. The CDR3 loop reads CASSPRSYTDTQYF. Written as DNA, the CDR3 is TGTGCCAGCAGCCCCAGGTCCTACACAGATACGCAGTATTTT.

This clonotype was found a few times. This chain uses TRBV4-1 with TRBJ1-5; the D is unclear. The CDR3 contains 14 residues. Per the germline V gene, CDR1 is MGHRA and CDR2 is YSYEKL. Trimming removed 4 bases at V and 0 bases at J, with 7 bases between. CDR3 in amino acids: CASSPSYSNQPQHF. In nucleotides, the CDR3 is TGCGCCAGCAGCCCGTCCTATAGCAATCAGCCCCAGCATTTT.

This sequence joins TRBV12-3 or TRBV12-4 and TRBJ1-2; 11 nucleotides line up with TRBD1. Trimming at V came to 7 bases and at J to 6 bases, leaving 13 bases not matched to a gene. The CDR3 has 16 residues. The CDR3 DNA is TGTGCCAGCACGCCTACAGCGGACAGGGGGCGGAATGGCTACACCTTC. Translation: CASTPTADRGRNGYTF.

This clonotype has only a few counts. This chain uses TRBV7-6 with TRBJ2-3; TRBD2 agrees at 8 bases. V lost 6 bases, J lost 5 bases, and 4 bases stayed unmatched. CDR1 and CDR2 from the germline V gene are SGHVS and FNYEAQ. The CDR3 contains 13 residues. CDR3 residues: CASRGGGIDTQYF. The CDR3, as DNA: TGTGCCAGCAGGGGCGGGGGGATAGATACGCAGTATTTT. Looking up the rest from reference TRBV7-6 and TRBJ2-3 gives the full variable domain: GAGVSQSPRYKVTKRGQDVALRCDPISGHVSLYWYRQALGQGPEFLTYFNYEAQQDKSGLPNDRFSAERPEGSISTLTIQRTEQRDSAMYRCASRGGGIDTQYFGPGTRLTVL.

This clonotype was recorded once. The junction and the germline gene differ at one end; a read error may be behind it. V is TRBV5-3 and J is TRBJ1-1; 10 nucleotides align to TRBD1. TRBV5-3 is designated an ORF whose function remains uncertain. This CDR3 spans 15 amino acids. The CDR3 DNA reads TGTGCCAGCAGCTTGACGGGACAGGGGAGGACTGAAGCTTTCTTT. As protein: CASSLTGQGRTEAFF.

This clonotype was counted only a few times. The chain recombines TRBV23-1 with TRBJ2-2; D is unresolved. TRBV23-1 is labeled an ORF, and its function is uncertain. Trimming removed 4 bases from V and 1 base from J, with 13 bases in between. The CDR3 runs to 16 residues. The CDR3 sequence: CASSLGTKLNTGELFF. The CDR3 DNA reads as TGCGCCAGCAGTCTGGGAACTAAACTGAACACCGGGGAGCTGTTTTTT.

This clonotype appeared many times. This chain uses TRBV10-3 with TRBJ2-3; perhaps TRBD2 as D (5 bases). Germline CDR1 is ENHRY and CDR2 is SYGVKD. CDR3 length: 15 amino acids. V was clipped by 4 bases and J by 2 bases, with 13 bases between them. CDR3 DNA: TGTGCCATCAGTGGAGAGGACTCCCCCACAGATACGCAGTATTTT. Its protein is CAISGEDSPTDTQYF.

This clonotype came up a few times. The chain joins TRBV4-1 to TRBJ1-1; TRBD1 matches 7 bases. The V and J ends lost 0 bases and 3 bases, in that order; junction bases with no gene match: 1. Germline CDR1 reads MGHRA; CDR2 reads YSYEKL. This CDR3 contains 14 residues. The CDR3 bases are TGCGCCAGCAGCCAAGATCAGGGGGACACTGAAGCTTTCTTT. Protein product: CASSQDQGDTEAFF.